This TCR beta chain was sequenced during a study of beta chain features in type 1 diabetes. One heparinised draw, averaging around 0.12 L, was taken per donor. Based on CD45RO/CCR7/CD25/CD127/CD95/CD27, CD4+ regulatory, stem cell-like memory, naive and central memory cells were sorted. V gave up 2 bases and J gave up 6 bases, with 11 bases separating them. The V gene's germline CDR1 is MDHEN and CDR2 SYDVKM. The CDR3 covers 13 residues. Study-wide results and caveats: High TCR expression in some cells could lead to their over-representation in cDNA sequencing. Shortening of TCRB CDR3s, moderate but significant, appeared in all four CD4+ subsets of Type 1 diabetes patients. A pattern of fewer insertions and more deletions at VDJ junctions was seen in type 1 diabetes patients.

Comment on this clone: As yet, its antigen is unknown.

Expressed TCRB transcripts were sequenced because the entire RNA isolate underwent reverse transcription. The repertoire was sequenced with immunoSEQ multiplex PCR; TCRdb's copy has only in-frame clones and lacks some. Of about 190,000 clones in the sample, about 7.9% were seen once. The TCR was taken from a young man with type 1 diabetes. The sample taken for sequencing was central memory CD4+ T cells from blood. The chain couples TRBV28 to TRBJ2-7; D is unclear. The CDR3 DNA reads as TGTGCCAGCAGTTTAAACGTGTGGAGCGAGCAGTACTTC. Translating gives CASSLNVWSEQYF.